This T cell receptor beta chain appears in the sequencing data of a study of beta chain features in type 1 diabetes (dated by TCRdb to 2016 to 2019). Regarding the study in general: Mean age, gender distribution, total cell number and subset yield were not different between patients and healthy donors. A total of around 110,000,000 sorted cells were examined across all samples, and a strong correlation was observed between cell number per subset and RNA yield. The study compared the TCRB repertoires of sorted circulating CD4+ T cell subsets in recently diagnosed type 1 diabetes patients with those in matched healthy donors. Whereas all 28 donors provided naive and central memory subsets, regulatory and stem cell-like memory subsets were isolated from just 8 patients and roughly eight healthy donors. The paper's findings and limits, for the study overall: Type 1 diabetes patients showed a moderate but significant shortening of TCRB CDR3 length in all four CD4+ subsets. Sequencing cDNA rather than genomic DNA could over-represent highly expressing activated cells, although activation and CD3 levels did not differ between groups. At VDJ recombination sites, patients with type 1 diabetes made fewer insertions and deleted more nucleotides, a pattern implying thymic rearrangement abnormalities. PCR might favor shorter templates, but patient and control samples were amplified and corrected together, so any skew would affect both groups equally. Naive, central memory and regulatory TCRB repertoires appeared to be more similar among patients than among healthy donors. HLA sub-analyses involved small numbers of individuals, so any influence of HLA type on TCRB rearrangement remained unresolved.

The entire amount of isolated RNA was reverse transcribed using the High Capacity cDNA Reverse Transcription Kit, so the sequenced TCRB transcripts were expressed ones. Deep immunoSEQ sequencing was performed on naive, central memory and regulatory T cell samples, with an average of about 3.6 million total reads per sample. Sorted cells were lysed in RLT buffer, and RNA was extracted using DNase-treated RNeasy Micro or Mini kits according to cell number. To prevent cross-contamination, every cell subset was processed on its own, while patient and healthy donor samples were processed together. The immunoSEQ multiplex PCR was used to amplify TCRB sequences from cDNA, yielding 87-bp fragments that span the CDR3 region. Sequencing of the amplicons was performed on the Illumina HiSeq platform. On the study's bioinformatics: PCR bias was computationally corrected using synthetic template baselines, reads within Hamming distance 2 were collapsed, and singletons that could not be merged were discarded. Reads were aligned to IMGT to assign V, D and J genes, CDR3 length, and insertions or deletions at six rearrangement sites. Within each subset, clonotype counts were normalized to sorted cell number, and only after that were true diversity and Gini coefficients computed with the tcR R package. The overlap coefficient, calculated on TCRB nucleotide sequences, was used to measure repertoire sharing. Out-of-frame TCRB sequences from naive cells were analyzed to stand in for the pre-selection repertoire. TCRdb mirrors the immuneACCESS table, restricted to in-frame sequences. Some clones are absent from its copies; in checked studies, under half trace to an unresolved V gene, and the reason for the others is unknown. V and J calls and clone size are copied from that table; D and trimming were computed from the DNA. The sample has over 700,000 clones on record, about 17% of them singletons. 0.02% to 0.025% of the sample is taken by the ten largest.

Notes on this clone: Its antigen has not been determined. No much larger clone exists at a distance of one base, and base qualities are not known.

Each donor gave one peripheral blood draw, approximately 100 mL on average, collected into heparinised tubes. A BD FACSAria II was used to sort naive, central memory, regulatory and stem cell-like memory CD4+ T cells with a panel that included CD45RO, CCR7, CD25, CD127, CD95 and CD27. A purity above 95% was achieved for all sorted populations. Right away, PBMCs were isolated by Lymphoprep density gradient centrifugation and were stained directly, with no culture step. To minimize batch effects, samples were stained and sorted in pairs, one healthy donor with one patient per experiment. CDR1 and CDR2 are drawn from the germline V gene (reference sequence): MNHEY, SMNVEV. The CDR3 goes from the cysteine to the phenylalanine over 14 residues. Only the CDR3 DNA stays, 42 bases, in frame from base 1. V is cut by 6 bases and J by 3 bases, and the space between the germline ends is 14 bases.

The chain links TRBV27 with TRBJ1-1, with TRBD1 tentatively as D gene (5 bases match). The sequencing input was naive CD4+ T cells from blood. Taken with the paper, the label for cell subset or site translates to: true naive CD4+ T cells. This receptor was identified in a woman between 18 and 30 years old in good health. The bases read TGTGCCAGCAGGAAGGATGGGGCCGACACTGAAGCTTTCTTT. The translation is CASRKDGADTEAFF.